This T cell receptor beta chain was documented in a study of T cells in Graves' hyperthyroidism and ophthalmopathy. Amplification of TCR beta CDR3 regions used RNA as the template. A first-round RT-PCR of the TCR CDR3 used the HTBI primer set. TCRdb re-analysed the multiplex PCR reads in MiXCR, keeping a single row per CDR3 protein. The table includes hundreds of thousands of distinct CDR3 sequences, just under 45% detected once. This CDR3 has 15 amino acids. V shed 5 bases and J shed 0 bases, with 10 bases lying between them. CDR1 KGHDR and CDR2 SFDVKD come from the germline V gene. The receptor's source is an adult man with Graves' disease, either hyperthyroidism or ophthalmopathy (not recorded which). The chain carries TRBV24-1 and TRBJ1-5; D is perhaps TRBD1 (5 bases). Sequenced sample: peripheral blood or thyroid tissue (not recorded which). CDR3 DNA sequence: TGTGCCACCAGTGCGTCTCAGGGTAGCAATCAGCCCCAGCATTTT. This encodes CATSASQGSNQPQHF.